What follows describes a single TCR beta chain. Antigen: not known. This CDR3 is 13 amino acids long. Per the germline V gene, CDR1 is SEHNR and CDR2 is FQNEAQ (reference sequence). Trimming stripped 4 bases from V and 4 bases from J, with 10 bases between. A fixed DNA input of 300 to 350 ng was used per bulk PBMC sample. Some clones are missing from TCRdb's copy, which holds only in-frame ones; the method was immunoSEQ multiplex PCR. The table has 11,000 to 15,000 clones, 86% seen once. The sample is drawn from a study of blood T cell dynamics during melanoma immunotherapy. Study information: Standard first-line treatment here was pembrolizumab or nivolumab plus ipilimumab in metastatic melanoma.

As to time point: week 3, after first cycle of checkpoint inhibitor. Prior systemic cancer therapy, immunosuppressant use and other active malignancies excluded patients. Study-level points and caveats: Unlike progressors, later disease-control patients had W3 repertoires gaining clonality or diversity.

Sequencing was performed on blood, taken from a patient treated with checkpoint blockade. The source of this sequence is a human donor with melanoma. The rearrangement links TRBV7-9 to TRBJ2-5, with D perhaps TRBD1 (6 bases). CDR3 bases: TGTGCCAGCAGCTCCAGGGGTCCAGAGACCCAGTACTTC. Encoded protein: CASSSRGPETQYF.